This T cell receptor (beta chain) was identified in a study of shared clonotypes between healthy human individuals. The CDR3 consists of 13 residues. Per the germline V gene, CDR1 is LNHDA and CDR2 is SQIVND (reference sequence). Trimming took 3 bases from V and 1 from J, leaving 6 bases between them. Unsorted material relied on about 90 million PBMCs as the source of genomic DNA. As concerns this clone: At the DNA level, this CDR3 is encoded by other sequences in the same sample as well.

Original data processing: In the immunoSEQ data, sequences were junction-only and lacked quality scores, so filtering differed. TCRdb's table, derived via immunoSEQ multiplex PCR, lists solely in-frame clones and lacks some. The V and J calls and clone size come from that table; D and trimming were worked out from the DNA. Here the sample spans around 500,000 clones, 79% being singletons. Sequencing was done on a sample of PBMCs. The chain combines TRBV19 with TRBJ2-5, with a weak D call TRBD2 (5 bases). The source is a woman in her thirties or forties in good health. Some clones in this sample may be carry-over from other donors' samples. The CDR3 coding sequence is TGTGCCAGTAGTATTGCGGGCCAAGAGACCCAGTACTTC. Protein product: CASSIAGQETQYF.